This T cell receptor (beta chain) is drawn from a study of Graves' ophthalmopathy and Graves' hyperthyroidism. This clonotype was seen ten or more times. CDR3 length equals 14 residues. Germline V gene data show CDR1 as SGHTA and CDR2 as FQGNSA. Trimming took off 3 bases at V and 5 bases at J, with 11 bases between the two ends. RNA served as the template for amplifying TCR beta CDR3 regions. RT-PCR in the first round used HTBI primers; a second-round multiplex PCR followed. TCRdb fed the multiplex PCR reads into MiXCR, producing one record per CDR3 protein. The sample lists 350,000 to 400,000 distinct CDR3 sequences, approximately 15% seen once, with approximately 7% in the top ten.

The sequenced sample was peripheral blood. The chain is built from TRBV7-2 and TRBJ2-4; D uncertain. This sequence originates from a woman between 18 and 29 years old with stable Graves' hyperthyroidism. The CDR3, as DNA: TGTGCCAGCAGCTTCCCCGGGCCGCAAAACATTCAGTACTTC. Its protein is CASSFPGPQNIQYF.